This TCR beta chain originates from a study of vaccination and CD4 T cells after COVID-19. As to time point: late sampling 161 to 241 days after vaccination in a few convalescent patients. Using its own MiXCR run on the PCR reads, TCRdb lists one record per CDR3 protein. Of about 31,000 distinct CDR3 sequences in the sample, about 46% were seen once. J was trimmed by 2 bases and V by 5 bases; bases with no gene match: 6. Germline V CDR1 and CDR2: SGHTA, FQGNSA. This CDR3 is 14 amino acids long. The sequence derives from a human donor who had recovered from COVID-19. This sequence joins TRBV7-2 and TRBJ2-7, with TRBD1 identical over 7 bases. Sequenced material: CD4+ T cells from blood, taken about 7 months after SARS-CoV-2 vaccination. CDR3 DNA sequence: TGTGCCAGCAGCCAGACAGGGAACACCTACGAGCAGTACTTC. Amino acid sequence: CASSQTGNTYEQYF. The full variable domain, its missing parts supplied by reference TRBV7-2 and TRBJ2-7, is GAGVSQSPSNKVTEKGKDVELRCDPISGHTALYWYRQSLGQGLEFLIYFQGNSAPDKSGLPSDRFSAERTGGSVSTLTIQRTQQEDSAVYLCASSQTGNTYEQYFGPGTRLTVT.